Listed here are 2 T cell receptor beta chains from one sample, sequenced in a study of cytomegalovirus exposure and HLA in healthy donors. Sequenced by immunoSEQ multiplex PCR; TCRdb stores in-frame clones only, minus some. The top ten clones hold under 0.85% of a sample with some 330,000 clones, 86% of them seen once. Sample: PBMCs. The source is a woman between 18 and 29 years old in good health and CMV-seronegative.

This sequence joins TRBV7-2 and TRBJ2-5; possibly TRBD2 for D (5 bases). CDR1 SGHTA and CDR2 FQGNSA come from the germline V gene. The CDR3 extends over 13 amino acids. Trimming took 10 bases from V and 4 from J, leaving 16 bases between them. The CDR3 DNA reads as TGTGCCACCTCCCCTGGTGGAGGAGAGACCCAGTACTTC. Protein sequence: CATSPGGGETQYF. The whole variable domain, filled in from reference TRBV7-2 and TRBJ2-5, reads GAGVSQSPSNKVTEKGKDVELRCDPISGHTALYWYRQSLGQGLEFLIYFQGNSAPDKSGLPSDRFSAERTGGSVSTLTIQRTQQEDSAVYLCATSPGGGETQYFGPGTRLLVL.

V usage is TRBV6-5 and J usage is TRBJ1-5, with a tentative D call TRBD1 (6 bases). The CDR3 spans 16 residues. The V end lost 0 bases, the J end lost 0 bases, and 9 bases lay between the germline ends. Germline CDR1 and CDR2: MNHEY and SVGAGI. The CDR3 nucleotides are TGTGCCAGCAGTTACTCGCTGGACAGTAGCAATCAGCCCCAGCATTTT. It codes for CASSYSLDSSNQPQHF.